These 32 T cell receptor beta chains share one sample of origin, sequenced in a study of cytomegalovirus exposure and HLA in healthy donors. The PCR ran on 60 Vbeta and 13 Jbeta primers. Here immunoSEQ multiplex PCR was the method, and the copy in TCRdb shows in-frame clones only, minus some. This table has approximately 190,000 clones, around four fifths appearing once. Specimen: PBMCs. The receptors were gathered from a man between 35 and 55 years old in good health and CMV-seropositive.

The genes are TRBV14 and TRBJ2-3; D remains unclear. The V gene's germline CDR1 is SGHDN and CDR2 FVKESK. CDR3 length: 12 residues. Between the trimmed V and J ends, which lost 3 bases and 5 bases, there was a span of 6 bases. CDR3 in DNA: TGTGCCAGCAGCCACCAGGAAGATACGCAGTATTTT. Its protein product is CASSHQEDTQYF.

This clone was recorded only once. DNA of the CDR3: TGTGCCTGGAGTCGAATAGGGACAGGGGGTGAAAAACTGTTTTTT. It yields the protein CAWSRIGTGGEKLFF. This rearrangement joins TRBV30 to TRBJ1-4, with 11 positions matching TRBD1. Unmatched junction bases numbered 6, after V lost 2 bases and J lost 7 bases. The CDR3 runs 15 residues. The germline CDR1 and CDR2 sequences are GTSNPN and SVGIG (reference sequence).

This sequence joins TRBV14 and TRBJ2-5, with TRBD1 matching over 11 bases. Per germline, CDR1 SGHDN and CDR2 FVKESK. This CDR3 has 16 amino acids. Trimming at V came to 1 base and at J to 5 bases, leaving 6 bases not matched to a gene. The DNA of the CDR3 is TGTGCCAGCAGCCAAGTGGGACAGGGGGTCAGGGAGACCCAGTACTTC. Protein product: CASSQVGQGVRETQYF.

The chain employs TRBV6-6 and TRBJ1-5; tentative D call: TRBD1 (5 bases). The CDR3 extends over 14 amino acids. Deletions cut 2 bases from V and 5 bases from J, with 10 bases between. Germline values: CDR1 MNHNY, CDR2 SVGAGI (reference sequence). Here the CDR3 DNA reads TGTGCCAGCAGTTACAGTCGGGGGTATCAGCCCCAGCATTTT. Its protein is CASSYSRGYQPQHF.

CDR3 coding DNA: TGTGCCAGCAGCCAGATTTCCGGAGATACGCAGTATTTT. Protein: CASSQISGDTQYF. V gene TRBV14 combines with J gene TRBJ2-3; D is unclear. CDR3 length: 13 amino acids. Germline V gives CDR1 SGHDN, CDR2 FVKESK. V lost 3 bases, J lost 5 bases, and 9 bases lay in between.

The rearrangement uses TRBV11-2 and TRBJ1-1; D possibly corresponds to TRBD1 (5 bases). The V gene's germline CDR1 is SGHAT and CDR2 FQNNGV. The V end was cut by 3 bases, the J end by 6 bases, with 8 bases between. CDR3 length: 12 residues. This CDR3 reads CASSLWDSEAFF. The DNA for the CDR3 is TGTGCCAGCAGCTTGTGGGACTCTGAAGCTTTCTTT.

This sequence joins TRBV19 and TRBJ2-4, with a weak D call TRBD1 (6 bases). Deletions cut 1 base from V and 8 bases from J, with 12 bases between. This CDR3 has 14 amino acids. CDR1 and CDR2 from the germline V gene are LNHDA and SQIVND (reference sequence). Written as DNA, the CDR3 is TGTGCCAGTAGTATAGGGCAGGGGATGGACATTCAGTACTTC. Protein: CASSIGQGMDIQYF. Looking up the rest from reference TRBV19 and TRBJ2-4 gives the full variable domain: DGGITQSPKYLFRKEGQNVTLSCEQNLNHDAMYWYRQDPGQGLRLIYYSQIVNDFQKGDIAEGYSVSREKKESFPLTVTSAQKNPTAFYLCASSIGQGMDIQYFGAGTRLSVL.

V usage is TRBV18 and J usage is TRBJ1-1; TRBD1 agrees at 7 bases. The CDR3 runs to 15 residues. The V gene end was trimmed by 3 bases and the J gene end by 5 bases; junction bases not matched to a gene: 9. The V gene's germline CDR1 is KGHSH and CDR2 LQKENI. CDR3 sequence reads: CASSPSQGVRTEAFF. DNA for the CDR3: TGTGCCAGCTCACCGTCTCAGGGGGTGAGGACTGAAGCTTTCTTT. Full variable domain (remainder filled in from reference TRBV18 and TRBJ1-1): NAGVMQNPRHLVRRRGQEARLRCSPMKGHSHVYWYRQLPEEGLKFMVYLQKENIIDESGMPKERFSAEFPKEGPSILRIQQVVRGDSAAYFCASSPSQGVRTEAFFGQGTRLTVV.

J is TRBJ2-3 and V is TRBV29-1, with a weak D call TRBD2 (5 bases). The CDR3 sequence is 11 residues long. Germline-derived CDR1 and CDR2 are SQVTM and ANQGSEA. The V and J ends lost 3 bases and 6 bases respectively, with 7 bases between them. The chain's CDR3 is CSVDSEDTQYF. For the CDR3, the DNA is TGCAGCGTTGATAGCGAGGATACGCAGTATTTT.

In DNA form, the CDR3 reads TGTGCCAGCAGTTTGACGGGTGAAAGTGGCTACACCTTC. Translating it yields CASSLTGESGYTF. V is TRBV27 and J is TRBJ1-2; D call uncertain. Germline CDR1 and CDR2: MNHEY and SMNVEV (reference sequence). V was cut by 3 bases and J by 7 bases, with 12 bases left in between. This CDR3 spans 13 amino acids.

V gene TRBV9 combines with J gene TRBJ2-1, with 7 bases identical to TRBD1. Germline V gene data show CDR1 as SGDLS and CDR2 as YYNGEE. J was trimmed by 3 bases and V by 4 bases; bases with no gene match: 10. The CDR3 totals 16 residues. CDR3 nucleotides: TGTGCCAGCAGCCTCAGGGGGAGCCAAAACTACAATGAGCAGTTCTTC. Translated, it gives CASSLRGSQNYNEQFF.

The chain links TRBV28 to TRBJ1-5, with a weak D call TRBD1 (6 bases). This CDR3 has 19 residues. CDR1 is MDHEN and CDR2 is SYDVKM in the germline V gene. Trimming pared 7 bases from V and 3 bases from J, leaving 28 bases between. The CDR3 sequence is CASIFPPSYEAGDNQPQHF. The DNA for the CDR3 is TGTGCCAGCATCTTCCCCCCTTCTTATGAAGCAGGGGACAATCAGCCCCAGCATTTT.

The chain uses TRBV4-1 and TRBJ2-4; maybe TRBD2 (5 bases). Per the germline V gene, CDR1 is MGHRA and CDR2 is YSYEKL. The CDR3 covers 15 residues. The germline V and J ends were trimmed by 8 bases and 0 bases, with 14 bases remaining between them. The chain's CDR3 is CASGRTRLAKNIQYF. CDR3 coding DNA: TGCGCCAGCGGACGGACTCGCCTAGCCAAAAACATTCAGTACTTC.

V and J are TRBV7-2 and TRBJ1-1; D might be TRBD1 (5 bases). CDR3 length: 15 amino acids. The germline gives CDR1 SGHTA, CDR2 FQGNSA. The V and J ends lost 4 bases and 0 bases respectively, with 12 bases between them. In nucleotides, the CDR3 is TGTGCCAGCAGCTCGTCGGGGGGTTTGAACACTGAAGCTTTCTTT. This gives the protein CASSSSGGLNTEAFF. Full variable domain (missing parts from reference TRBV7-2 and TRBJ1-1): GAGVSQSPSNKVTEKGKDVELRCDPISGHTALYWYRQSLGQGLEFLIYFQGNSAPDKSGLPSDRFSAERTGGSVSTLTIQRTQQEDSAVYLCASSSSGGLNTEAFFGQGTRLTVV.

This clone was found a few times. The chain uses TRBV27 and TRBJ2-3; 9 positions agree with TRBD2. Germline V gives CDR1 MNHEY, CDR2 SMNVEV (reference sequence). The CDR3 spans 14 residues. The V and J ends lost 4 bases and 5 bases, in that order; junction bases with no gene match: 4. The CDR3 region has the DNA TGTGCCAGCAGTTCACAGCGGGAGGAAGATACGCAGTATTTT. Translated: CASSSQREEDTQYF.

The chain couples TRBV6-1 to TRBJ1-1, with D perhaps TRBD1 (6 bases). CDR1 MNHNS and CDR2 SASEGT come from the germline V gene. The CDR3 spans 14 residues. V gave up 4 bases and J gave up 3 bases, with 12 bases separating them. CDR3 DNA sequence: TGTGCCAGCAGTGCGTCAGGGGCCTACACTGAAGCTTTCTTT. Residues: CASSASGAYTEAFF.

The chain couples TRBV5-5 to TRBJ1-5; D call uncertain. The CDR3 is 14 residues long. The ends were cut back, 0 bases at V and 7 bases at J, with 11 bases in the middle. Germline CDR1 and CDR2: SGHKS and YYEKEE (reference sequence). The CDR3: CASSLGAGHQPQHF. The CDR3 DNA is TGTGCCAGCAGCTTGGGGGCAGGTCACCAGCCCCAGCATTTT.

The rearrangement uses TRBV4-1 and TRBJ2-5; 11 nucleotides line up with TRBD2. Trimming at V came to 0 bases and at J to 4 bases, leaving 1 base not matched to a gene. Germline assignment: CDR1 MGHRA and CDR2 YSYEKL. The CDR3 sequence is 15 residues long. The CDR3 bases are TGCGCCAGCAGCCAAGAAGGGACTAGCGGAGAGACCCAGTACTTC. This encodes CASSQEGTSGETQYF.

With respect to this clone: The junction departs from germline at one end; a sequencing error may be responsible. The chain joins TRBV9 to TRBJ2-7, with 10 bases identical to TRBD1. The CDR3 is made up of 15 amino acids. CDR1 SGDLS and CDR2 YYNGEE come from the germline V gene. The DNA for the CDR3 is TGTGCCAGCAGCGTAGGACAGGGGGCCTCCTTCGAGCAGTACTTC. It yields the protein CASSVGQGASFEQYF. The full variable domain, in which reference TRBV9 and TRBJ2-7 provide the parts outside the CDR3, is DSGVTQTPKHLITATGQRVTLRCSPRSGDLSVYWYQQSLDQGLQFLIQYYNGEERAKGNILERFSAQQFPDLHSELNLSSLELGDSALYFCASSVGQGASFEQYFGPGTRLTVT.

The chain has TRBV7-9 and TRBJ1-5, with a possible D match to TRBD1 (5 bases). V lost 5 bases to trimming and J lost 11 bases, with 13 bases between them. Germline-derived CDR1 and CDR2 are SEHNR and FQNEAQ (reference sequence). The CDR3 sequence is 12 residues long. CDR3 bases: TGTGCCAGCAGCGCAGCCCCGGGGGCCCAGCATTTT. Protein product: CASSAAPGAQHF.

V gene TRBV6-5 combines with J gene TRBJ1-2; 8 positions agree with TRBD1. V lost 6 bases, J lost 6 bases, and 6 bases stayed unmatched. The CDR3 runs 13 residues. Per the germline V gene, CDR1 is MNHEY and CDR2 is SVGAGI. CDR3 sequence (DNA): TGTGCCAGCAGGGACAGGGCAGAAAATGGCTACACCTTC. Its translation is CASRDRAENGYTF.

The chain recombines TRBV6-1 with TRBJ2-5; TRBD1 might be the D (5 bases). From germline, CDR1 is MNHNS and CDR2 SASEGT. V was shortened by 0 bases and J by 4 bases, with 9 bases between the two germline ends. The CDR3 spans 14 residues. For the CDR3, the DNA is TGTGCCAGCAGTGAAGCTGGCACAGGAGAGACCCAGTACTTC. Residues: CASSEAGTGETQYF.

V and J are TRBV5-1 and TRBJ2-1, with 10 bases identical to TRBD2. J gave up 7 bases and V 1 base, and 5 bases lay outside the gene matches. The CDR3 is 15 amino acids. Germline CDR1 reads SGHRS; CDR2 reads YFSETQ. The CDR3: CASSLTLAGHNEQFF. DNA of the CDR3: TGCGCCAGCAGCTTGACACTAGCGGGACATAATGAGCAGTTCTTC.

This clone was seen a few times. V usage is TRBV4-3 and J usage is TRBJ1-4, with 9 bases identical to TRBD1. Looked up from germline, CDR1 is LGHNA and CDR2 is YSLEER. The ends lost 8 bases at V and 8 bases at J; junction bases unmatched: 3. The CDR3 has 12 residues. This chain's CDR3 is CASGDRVEKLFF. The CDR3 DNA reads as TGCGCCAGCGGGGACAGGGTCGAAAAACTGTTTTTT.

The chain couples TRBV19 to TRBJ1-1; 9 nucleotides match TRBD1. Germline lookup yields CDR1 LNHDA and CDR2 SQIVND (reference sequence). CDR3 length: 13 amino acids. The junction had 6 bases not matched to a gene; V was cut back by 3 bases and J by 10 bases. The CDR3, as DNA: TGTGCCAGTAGTATCGAACAGGGGGCAGCAGCTTTCTTT. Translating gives CASSIEQGAAAFF.

This CDR3 is CASSLQLGSRGPNEQFF. In DNA form, the CDR3 reads TGTGCCAGCAGCTTACAGTTGGGGTCGCGGGGTCCCAATGAGCAGTTCTTC. The chain carries TRBV7-9 and TRBJ2-1, with D possibly matching TRBD2 (6 bases). The CDR3 extends over 17 amino acids. Per the germline V gene, CDR1 is SEHNR and CDR2 is FQNEAQ (reference sequence). V was clipped by 2 bases and J by 6 bases, with 20 bases between them.

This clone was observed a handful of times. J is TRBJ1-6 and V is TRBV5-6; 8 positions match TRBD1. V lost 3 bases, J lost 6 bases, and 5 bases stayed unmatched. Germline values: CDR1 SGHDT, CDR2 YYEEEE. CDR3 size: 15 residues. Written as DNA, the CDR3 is TGTGCCAGCAGCTCCCCAGGGGGCCTTAATTCACCCCTCCACTTT. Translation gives CASSSPGGLNSPLHF.

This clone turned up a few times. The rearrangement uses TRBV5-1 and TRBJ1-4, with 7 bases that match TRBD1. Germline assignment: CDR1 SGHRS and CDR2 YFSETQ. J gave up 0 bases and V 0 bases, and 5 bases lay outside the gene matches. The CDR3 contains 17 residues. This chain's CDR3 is CASSLGQGLSTNEKLFF. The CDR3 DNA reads TGCGCCAGCAGCTTGGGACAGGGACTCTCAACTAATGAAAAACTGTTTTTT.

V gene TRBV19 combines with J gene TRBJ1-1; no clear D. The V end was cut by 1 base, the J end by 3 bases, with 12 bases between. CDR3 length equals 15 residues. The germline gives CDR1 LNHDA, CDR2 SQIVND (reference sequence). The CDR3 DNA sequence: TGTGCCAGTAGTATAGTCAGGATGGGAGACACTGAAGCTTTCTTT. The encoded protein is CASSIVRMGDTEAFF.

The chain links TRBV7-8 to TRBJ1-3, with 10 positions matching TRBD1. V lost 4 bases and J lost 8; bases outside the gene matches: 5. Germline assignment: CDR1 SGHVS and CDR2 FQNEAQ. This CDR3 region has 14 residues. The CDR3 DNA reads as TGTGCCAGCAGCTCGGGACAGGGGTGGGACACCATATATTTT. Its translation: CASSSGQGWDTIYF.

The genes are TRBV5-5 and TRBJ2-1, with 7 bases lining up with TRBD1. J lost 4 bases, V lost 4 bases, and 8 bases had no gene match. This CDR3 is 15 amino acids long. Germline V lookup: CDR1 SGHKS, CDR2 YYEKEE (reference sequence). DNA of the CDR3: TGTGCCAGCAGCGTCCCGGCCAGGGGGTACAATGAGCAGTTCTTC. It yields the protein CASSVPARGYNEQFF.

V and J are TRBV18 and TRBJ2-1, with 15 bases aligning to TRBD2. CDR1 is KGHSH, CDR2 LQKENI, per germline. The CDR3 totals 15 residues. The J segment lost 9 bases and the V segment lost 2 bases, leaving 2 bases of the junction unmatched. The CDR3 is CASSPEGLAGGEQFF. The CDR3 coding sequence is TGTGCCAGCTCACCAGAGGGACTAGCGGGAGGTGAGCAGTTCTTC.